A selection of T cell receptor beta chains follows, all from one sample in a study of type 1 regulatory T cells. TCRdb recomputed calls from the reads with MiXCR, one row per CDR3 protein. The sample lists some 60,000 distinct CDR3 sequences, 60% to 80% occurring once. These TCRs' antigens remain unknown. Source material: cultured non-Tr1 T cells, either the whole culture or a sorted T cell fraction (not recorded which). These receptors all stem from a human donor in good health. The CDR3 runs from the conserved cysteine through the conserved F or W. The D gene is left open where the match is weak. Clone size appears in some rows only: once, few, many, or a class for an expanded clone.

J gene: TRBJ2-7
clone size: -
V gene: TRBV20-1
D gene: TRBD1
CDR3 protein: CSGVPGQIIYEQYF
CDR3 DNA: TGCAGCGGAGTACCGGGACAGATAATCTACGAGCAGTACTTC

J gene: TRBJ2-7
clone size: -
V gene: TRBV5-1
D gene: TRBD2
CDR3 protein: CASSLVSGTSGLYEQYF
CDR3 DNA: TGCGCCAGCAGCTTGGTGTCGGGGACTAGCGGACTCTACGAGCAGTACTTC

J gene: TRBJ2-6
clone size: -
V gene: TRBV20-1
D gene: -
CDR3 protein: CSALPPTGTFTSGANVLTF
CDR3 DNA: TGCAGTGCTTTACCCCCGACCGGGACATTCACCTCTGGGGCCAACGTCCTGACTTTC

J gene: TRBJ2-4
clone size: few
V gene: TRBV12-3/TRBV12-4
D gene: -
CDR3 protein: CASSSHGQASLTSKNIQYF
CDR3 DNA: TGTGCCAGCAGTTCCCACGGGCAGGCCTCTTTAACGTCCAAAAACATTCAGTACTTC

J gene: TRBJ2-1
clone size: medium-sized
V gene: TRBV3-1
D gene: TRBD2
CDR3 protein: CASSQEGTSGDNEQFF
CDR3 DNA: TGTGCCAGCAGCCAAGAGGGGACTAGCGGTGACAATGAGCAGTTCTTC

J gene: TRBJ1-4
clone size: -
V gene: TRBV18
D gene: TRBD1
CDR3 protein: CASSLQGAWEKLFF
CDR3 DNA: TGTGCCAGCTCTCTCCAGGGGGCCTGGGAAAAACTGTTTTTT

J gene: TRBJ1-1
clone size: -
V gene: TRBV6-6
D gene: -
CDR3 protein: CASSNTEAFF
CDR3 DNA: TGTGCCAGCAGTAACACTGAAGCTTTCTTT

J gene: TRBJ1-1
clone size: once
V gene: TRBV7-6
D gene: TRBD1
CDR3 protein: CASSLALTGGNTEAFF
CDR3 DNA: TGTGCCAGCAGCTTAGCGCTCACAGGGGGGAACACTGAAGCTTTCTTT

J gene: TRBJ2-3
clone size: once
V gene: TRBV6-5
D gene: TRBD2
CDR3 protein: CASRPRGGSGSADTQYF
CDR3 DNA: TGTGCCAGCAGACCCCGAGGGGGGAGCGGGAGCGCAGATACGCAGTATTTT

J gene: TRBJ2-7
clone size: -
V gene: TRBV5-1
D gene: TRBD2
CDR3 protein: CASSFGAGGEQYF
CDR3 DNA: TGCGCCAGCAGCTTCGGAGCGGGAGGCGAGCAGTACTTC

J gene: TRBJ2-3
clone size: -
V gene: TRBV7-2
D gene: -
CDR3 protein: CASSTIADTQYF
CDR3 DNA: TGTGCCAGCAGCACTATAGCAGATACGCAGTATTTT

J gene: TRBJ1-6
clone size: -
V gene: TRBV12-3/TRBV12-4
D gene: TRBD1
CDR3 protein: CASSQTGGSYNSPLHF
CDR3 DNA: TGTGCCAGCAGTCAAACAGGGGGCTCCTATAATTCACCCCTCCACTTT

J gene: TRBJ2-3
clone size: -
V gene: TRBV5-1
D gene: -
CDR3 protein: CASSPGVPGEGYITDTQYF
CDR3 DNA: TGCGCCAGCAGCCCCGGTGTCCCGGGAGAGGGTTACATCACAGATACGCAGTATTTT

J gene: TRBJ2-5
clone size: -
V gene: TRBV11-2
D gene: TRBD1
CDR3 protein: CASSRPAGGIETQYF
CDR3 DNA: TGTGCCAGCAGCCGACCCGCAGGGGGCATAGAGACCCAGTACTTC

J gene: TRBJ2-7
clone size: few
V gene: TRBV10-1
D gene: TRBD2
CDR3 protein: CASSERLAGDEQYF
CDR3 DNA: TGCGCCAGCAGTGAGCGTCTAGCGGGAGACGAGCAGTACTTC

J gene: TRBJ2-3
clone size: -
V gene: TRBV20-1
D gene: -
CDR3 protein: CSARATPENTDTQYF
CDR3 DNA: TGCAGTGCTAGAGCGACACCCGAGAACACAGATACGCAGTATTTT

J gene: TRBJ2-5
clone size: -
V gene: TRBV12-3/TRBV12-4
D gene: -
CDR3 protein: CASSPDRARRETQYF
CDR3 DNA: TGTGCCAGCAGCCCTGACCGGGCCCGACGGGAGACCCAGTACTTC

J gene: TRBJ1-1
clone size: -
V gene: TRBV5-5
D gene: -
CDR3 protein: CASSNQGAGEAFF
CDR3 DNA: TGTGCCAGCAGCAATCAAGGGGCGGGTGAAGCTTTCTTT

J gene: TRBJ1-5
clone size: once
V gene: TRBV7-2
D gene: -
CDR3 protein: CASSLAVLQPQHF
CDR3 DNA: TGTGCCAGCAGCTTAGCCGTCCTTCAGCCCCAGCATTTT

J gene: TRBJ1-2
clone size: -
V gene: TRBV12-3/TRBV12-4
D gene: TRBD1
CDR3 protein: CASTADRVPMNYGYTF
CDR3 DNA: TGTGCCAGCACTGCCGACAGGGTGCCTATGAACTATGGCTACACCTTC

J gene: TRBJ2-7
clone size: -
V gene: TRBV3-1
D gene: -
CDR3 protein: CASSQVYEQYF
CDR3 DNA: TGTGCCAGCAGCCAAGTCTACGAGCAGTACTTC

J gene: TRBJ1-5
clone size: -
V gene: TRBV20-1
D gene: -
CDR3 protein: CSASDNNQPQHF
CDR3 DNA: TGCAGTGCTAGTGACAACAATCAGCCCCAGCATTTT

J gene: TRBJ1-5
clone size: few
V gene: TRBV20-1
D gene: TRBD1
CDR3 protein: CSARGTGARNQPQHF
CDR3 DNA: TGCAGTGCTAGGGGGACAGGGGCGCGCAATCAGCCCCAGCATTTT

J gene: TRBJ2-3
clone size: -
V gene: TRBV2
D gene: TRBD2
CDR3 protein: CASTPPRGLAGSTDTQYF
CDR3 DNA: TGTGCCAGCACCCCACCCCGTGGACTAGCGGGCAGCACAGATACGCAGTATTTT

J gene: TRBJ2-3
clone size: -
V gene: TRBV6-1
D gene: TRBD2
CDR3 protein: CASTKLAGALDTQYF
CDR3 DNA: TGTGCCAGCACTAAACTAGCGGGAGCATTAGATACGCAGTATTTT

J gene: TRBJ2-2
clone size: few
V gene: TRBV7-2
D gene: TRBD1
CDR3 protein: CASSLTFIGTGNTGELFF
CDR3 DNA: TGTGCCAGCAGCTTAACGTTTATCGGGACAGGGAACACCGGGGAGCTGTTTTTT

J gene: TRBJ1-2
clone size: few
V gene: TRBV5-1
D gene: -
CDR3 protein: CASSDGVGYTF
CDR3 DNA: TGCGCCAGCAGTGACGGAGTTGGCTACACCTTC

J gene: TRBJ1-1
clone size: -
V gene: TRBV20-1
D gene: -
CDR3 protein: CSARDWSTPQGGTEAFF
CDR3 DNA: TGCAGTGCTAGAGACTGGTCAACCCCACAGGGCGGCACTGAAGCTTTCTTT

J gene: TRBJ1-4
clone size: -
V gene: TRBV5-4
D gene: TRBD1
CDR3 protein: CASSWDRGNEKLFF
CDR3 DNA: TGTGCCAGCAGCTGGGACAGGGGTAATGAAAAACTGTTTTTT

J gene: TRBJ2-5
clone size: -
V gene: TRBV5-1
D gene: -
CDR3 protein: CASSLAPGESRGVETQYF
CDR3 DNA: TGCGCCAGCAGCTTGGCTCCGGGAGAGTCTCGGGGTGTAGAGACCCAGTACTTC

J gene: TRBJ2-2
clone size: -
V gene: TRBV7-2
D gene: -
CDR3 protein: CASSLEWRGSGELFF
CDR3 DNA: TGTGCCAGCAGCTTAGAGTGGCGGGGTTCCGGGGAGCTGTTTTTT

J gene: TRBJ1-6
clone size: -
V gene: TRBV4-1
D gene: -
CDR3 protein: CASSQDGTNSPLHF
CDR3 DNA: TGCGCCAGCAGCCAAGATGGTACGAATTCACCCCTCCACTTT

J gene: TRBJ2-6
clone size: few
V gene: TRBV3-1
D gene: -
CDR3 protein: CASSQGGTGANVLTF
CDR3 DNA: TGTGCCAGCAGCCAAGGAGGGACCGGGGCCAACGTCCTGACTTTC

J gene: TRBJ1-5
clone size: medium-sized
V gene: TRBV12-3/TRBV12-4
D gene: -
CDR3 protein: CASGQSLNQPQHF
CDR3 DNA: TGTGCCAGCGGCCAAAGCCTCAATCAGCCCCAGCATTTT

J gene: TRBJ2-3
clone size: few
V gene: TRBV10-3
D gene: TRBD2
CDR3 protein: CAIRGEGADTQYF
CDR3 DNA: TGTGCCATCCGCGGGGAGGGCGCAGATACGCAGTATTTT

J gene: TRBJ2-1
clone size: -
V gene: TRBV7-2
D gene: TRBD2
CDR3 protein: CASSQGLAGVNEQFF
CDR3 DNA: TGTGCCAGCAGCCAGGGACTAGCGGGAGTCAATGAGCAGTTCTTC

J gene: TRBJ2-6
clone size: -
V gene: TRBV6-5
D gene: TRBD2
CDR3 protein: CATRRGVSGANVLTF
CDR3 DNA: TGTGCCACGCGCCGGGGGGTGTCTGGGGCCAACGTCCTGACTTTC

J gene: TRBJ1-2
clone size: -
V gene: TRBV7-2
D gene: -
CDR3 protein: CASSLGSTLGYTF
CDR3 DNA: TGTGCCAGCAGCTTAGGCTCGACACTTGGCTACACCTTC

J gene: TRBJ2-2
clone size: -
V gene: TRBV25-1
D gene: -
CDR3 protein: CASSFGGGRTGELFF
CDR3 DNA: TGTGCCAGCAGTTTTGGCGGGGGCCGGACCGGGGAGCTGTTTTTT

J gene: TRBJ2-7
clone size: -
V gene: TRBV9
D gene: TRBD2
CDR3 protein: CASSEGGALAVYEQYF
CDR3 DNA: TGTGCCAGCAGCGAGGGCGGCGCCCTAGCGGTCTACGAGCAGTACTTC

J gene: TRBJ2-5
clone size: -
V gene: TRBV10-3
D gene: TRBD2
CDR3 protein: CAISYTSGSLETQYF
CDR3 DNA: TGTGCCATCAGTTATACTAGCGGGAGCTTGGAGACCCAGTACTTC

J gene: TRBJ2-7
clone size: -
V gene: TRBV29-1
D gene: -
CDR3 protein: CSVTLDSEQYF
CDR3 DNA: TGCAGCGTTACTCTAGACAGCGAGCAGTACTTC

J gene: TRBJ1-1
clone size: -
V gene: TRBV5-1
D gene: TRBD1
CDR3 protein: CASSLFGIDSGQTEAFF
CDR3 DNA: TGCGCCAGCAGCTTATTCGGCATTGACTCGGGACAGACTGAAGCTTTCTTT

J gene: TRBJ2-5
clone size: -
V gene: TRBV20-1
D gene: -
CDR3 protein: CSTDGGAETQYF
CDR3 DNA: TGCAGTACAGACGGAGGAGCGGAGACCCAGTACTTC

J gene: TRBJ2-5
clone size: -
V gene: TRBV5-6
D gene: -
CDR3 protein: CASSPHGTSVGTQYF
CDR3 DNA: TGTGCCAGCAGCCCCCACGGGACAAGCGTAGGGACCCAGTACTTC

J gene: TRBJ2-1
clone size: -
V gene: TRBV20-1
D gene: TRBD2
CDR3 protein: CSAREWEGIYNEQFF
CDR3 DNA: TGCAGTGCTAGAGAATGGGAGGGGATCTACAATGAGCAGTTCTTC

J gene: TRBJ1-1
clone size: -
V gene: TRBV30
D gene: -
CDR3 protein: CAWIRYGDTEAFF
CDR3 DNA: TGTGCCTGGATTCGCTATGGGGACACTGAAGCTTTCTTT

J gene: TRBJ1-2
clone size: -
V gene: TRBV25-1
D gene: -
CDR3 protein: CASSEYKGAGYGYTF
CDR3 DNA: TGTGCCAGCAGTGAATATAAAGGGGCAGGTTATGGCTACACCTTC

J gene: TRBJ1-5
clone size: -
V gene: TRBV7-8
D gene: -
CDR3 protein: CASSPVGWGGNQPQHF
CDR3 DNA: TGTGCCAGCAGCCCGGTCGGTTGGGGCGGCAATCAGCCCCAGCATTTT